These 18 T cell receptor beta chains were sequenced from one sample in a study of cytomegalovirus exposure and HLA in healthy donors. Researchers ran the PCR with 60 Vbeta and 13 Jbeta primers. Sequencing used immunoSEQ multiplex PCR; TCRdb keeps in-frame clones, though not all of them. This sample contains some 89,000 clones. What was sequenced was PBMCs. These receptors all come from a young woman in good health and CMV-seronegative.

This chain links TRBV11-2 with TRBJ2-7; 10 bases are shared with TRBD1. With V trimmed by 3 bases and J by 6 bases, 11 bases remained unmatched. Germline V gene lookup returns CDR1 SGHAT and CDR2 FQNNGV. The CDR3 has 16 residues. In DNA, the CDR3 is TGTGCCAGCAGCTTGGCTACAGGACAGGGGGTTGTCGAGCAGTACTTC. Protein product: CASSLATGQGVVEQYF.

This rearrangement joins TRBV28 to TRBJ1-6, with D possibly matching TRBD1 (5 bases). V lost 4 bases and J 7 bases, leaving 8 bases between the germline ends. This CDR3 comprises 13 residues. Germline V gives CDR1 MDHEN, CDR2 SYDVKM. The DNA of the CDR3 is TGTGCCAGCAGTTGGCAGGGAAATTCACCCCTCCACTTT. It specifies CASSWQGNSPLHF.

The rearrangement links TRBV28 to TRBJ2-1; 8 bases are a match to TRBD2. Germline CDR1 reads MDHEN; CDR2 reads SYDVKM. The CDR3 runs to 12 residues. V dropped 1 base and J dropped 15; count of bases not matched to a gene: 5. The CDR3 DNA sequence: TGTGCCAGCAGTTTATCCGGGACTAGTATGTTCTTC. Amino acid sequence: CASSLSGTSMFF. Looking up the rest from reference TRBV28 and TRBJ2-1 gives the full variable domain: DVKVTQSSRYLVKRTGEKVFLECVQDMDHENMFWYRQDPGLGLRLIYFSYDVKMKEKGDIPEGYSVSREKKERFSLILESASTNQTSMYLCASSLSGTSMFFGPGTRLTVL.

This chain uses TRBV25-1 with TRBJ2-7; TRBD2 matches 7 bases. Germline trimming cut 3 bases from V and 7 bases from J; bases unmatched to any gene: 9. The CDR3 loop spans 14 amino acids. Germline lookup yields CDR1 MGHDK and CDR2 SYGVNS. CDR3 in amino acids: CASSDKAGPLEQYF. CDR3 bases: TGTGCCAGCAGTGACAAAGCGGGACCTTTGGAGCAGTACTTC.

The chain joins TRBV27 to TRBJ2-1; 11 bases align to TRBD2. V was pared by 5 bases and J by 7 bases, with 13 bases of the junction left unmatched. The germline V gene encodes CDR1 MNHEY and CDR2 SMNVEV (reference sequence). The CDR3 spans 17 residues. The CDR3 region is CASSLNLAGGKGNEQFF. The CDR3 bases are TGTGCCAGCAGTCTGAACCTAGCGGGAGGCAAAGGTAATGAGCAGTTCTTC.

The CDR3 DNA reads as TGTGCCAGCAGTTCTACCGGGACAGGGATCCAAGTCAATCAGCCCCAGCATTTT. Encoded protein: CASSSTGTGIQVNQPQHF. This chain links TRBV27 with TRBJ1-5; 9 bases are a match to TRBD1. Per the germline V gene, CDR1 is MNHEY and CDR2 is SMNVEV (reference sequence). V lost 4 bases and J lost 3; bases outside the gene matches: 13. The CDR3 runs 18 residues.

This rearrangement joins TRBV19 to TRBJ2-1; TRBD1 matches at 9 bases. This CDR3 is 14 amino acids long. The J segment lost 6 bases and the V segment lost 9 bases, leaving 9 bases of the junction unmatched. Germline CDR1 LNHDA, CDR2 SQIVND (reference sequence). The CDR3 DNA follows: TGTGCCAGCAATCAACCGGGACAGGGCAATGAGCAGTTCTTC. Amino acids: CASNQPGQGNEQFF. Full variable domain (remainder filled in from reference TRBV19 and TRBJ2-1): DGGITQSPKYLFRKEGQNVTLSCEQNLNHDAMYWYRQDPGQGLRLIYYSQIVNDFQKGDIAEGYSVSREKKESFPLTVTSAQKNPTAFYLCASNQPGQGNEQFFGPGTRLTVL.

This rearrangement joins TRBV2 to TRBJ2-2, with 14 bases that match TRBD2. Germline loops: CDR1 SNHLY, CDR2 FYNNEI. V was clipped by 1 base and J by 5 bases; unmatched bases: 9. This CDR3 spans 19 amino acids. CDR3 in amino acids: CASSEGGLAGALRTGELFF. The CDR3 DNA is TGTGCCAGCAGTGAAGGGGGACTAGCGGGAGCCCTTAGGACCGGGGAGCTGTTTTTT. The entire variable domain, with the rest obtained from reference TRBV2 and TRBJ2-2, is as follows: EPEVTQTPSHQVTQMGQEVILRCVPISNHLYFYWYRQILGQKVEFLVSFYNNEISEKSEIFDDQFSVERPDGSNFTLKIRSTKLEDSAMYFCASSEGGLAGALRTGELFFGEGSRLTVL.

V and J are TRBV15 and TRBJ2-7; tentatively, D is TRBD2 (6 bases). The CDR3 is 14 amino acids. V lost 9 bases and J 2 bases, leaving 17 bases between the germline ends. Looked up from germline, CDR1 is LNHNV and CDR2 is YYDKDF (reference sequence). Written as DNA, the CDR3 is TGTGCCACAAGGCGGGACCAGGCGGCCTACGAGCAGTACTTC. It is translated as CATRRDQAAYEQYF.

The chain carries TRBV29-1 and TRBJ1-1; the D gene is possibly TRBD1 (6 bases). CDR1 and CDR2 (germline): SQVTM, ANQGSEA. Trimming cost V 6 bases and J 5 bases, with 16 bases left between them. This CDR3 contains 13 residues. CDR3 nucleotide sequence: TGCAGCGTCAGGGGCAGAAGAGGTACTGAAGCTTTCTTT. It is translated as CSVRGRRGTEAFF. The full variable domain, its missing parts supplied by reference TRBV29-1 and TRBJ1-1, is SAVISQKPSRDICQRGTSLTIQCQVDSQVTMMFWYRQQPGQSLTLIATANQGSEATYESGFVIDKFPISRPNLTFSTLTVSNMSPEDSSIYLCSVRGRRGTEAFFGQGTRLTVV.

A word on this clone: Given the absence of the conserved phenylalanine or tryptophan at the CDR3 end, a read error is likely. This chain uses TRBV9 with TRBJ1-3; unclear D gene. The CDR3 runs to 16 residues. CDR1 is SGDLS and CDR2 is YYNGEE in the germline V gene. Trimming took 4 bases from V and 3 from J, leaving 17 bases between them. The CDR3 loop reads CASSLIAGVGGNTIYL. In DNA form, the CDR3 reads TGTGCCAGCAGCCTCATAGCCGGGGTAGGTGGAAACACCATATATCTT.

V and J are TRBV28 and TRBJ2-7, with a weak D call TRBD1 (6 bases). Trimming pared 7 bases from V and 4 bases from J, leaving 14 bases between. CDR3 length equals 13 residues. Per the germline V gene, CDR1 is MDHEN and CDR2 is SYDVKM. The CDR3 reads CASNDADRYEQYF. DNA of the CDR3: TGTGCCAGCAACGACGCCGACAGGTACGAGCAGTACTTC. Together with reference TRBV28 and TRBJ2-7, the CDR3 gives the full variable domain: DVKVTQSSRYLVKRTGEKVFLECVQDMDHENMFWYRQDPGLGLRLIYFSYDVKMKEKGDIPEGYSVSREKKERFSLILESASTNQTSMYLCASNDADRYEQYFGPGTRLTVT.

The chain uses TRBV4-2 and TRBJ2-1, with TRBD1 matching over 8 bases. Per the germline V gene, CDR1 is LGHNA and CDR2 is YNFKEQ. The ends lost 3 bases at V and 6 bases at J; junction bases unmatched: 13. The CDR3 is made up of 17 amino acids. This chain's CDR3 is CASSQVSSQGALNEQFF. As DNA, the CDR3 is TGTGCCAGCAGCCAGGTCAGCTCCCAGGGGGCCCTCAATGAGCAGTTCTTC.

The chain couples TRBV7-9 to TRBJ2-7; tentatively, D is TRBD2 (6 bases). Looked up from germline, CDR1 is SEHNR and CDR2 is FQNEAQ (reference sequence). The CDR3 has 14 residues. Trimming shortened V by 5 bases and J by 2 bases, and 13 bases separated the two germline ends. The CDR3 loop reads CASSHRDLAYEQYF. For the CDR3, the DNA is TGTGCCAGCAGCCACCGGGACTTAGCCTACGAGCAGTACTTC.

J is TRBJ1-2 and V is TRBV5-1; no reliable D call. The CDR3 is made up of 13 amino acids. Germline V gives CDR1 SGHRS, CDR2 YFSETQ. V was cut by 0 bases and J by 4 bases, with 7 bases left in between. CDR3 protein: CASSLGGIYGYTF. The CDR3 coding sequence is TGCGCCAGCAGCTTGGGAGGGATCTATGGCTACACCTTC.

This sequence joins TRBV7-2 and TRBJ2-7; 7 positions agree with TRBD2. V lost 5 bases to trimming and J lost 3 bases; unmatched junction nucleotides: 7. The germline gives CDR1 SGHTA, CDR2 FQGNSA. CDR3 length: 14 amino acids. The CDR3, as DNA: TGTGCCAGCAGCCTAGTCGGGGGGAACTACGAGCAGTACTTC. The encoded protein is CASSLVGGNYEQYF. Supplemented by reference TRBV7-2 and TRBJ2-7, the full variable domain reads GAGVSQSPSNKVTEKGKDVELRCDPISGHTALYWYRQSLGQGLEFLIYFQGNSAPDKSGLPSDRFSAERTGGSVSTLTIQRTQQEDSAVYLCASSLVGGNYEQYFGPGTRLTVT.

The chain is built from TRBV29-1 and TRBJ2-3; D call uncertain. Germline V CDR1 and CDR2: SQVTM, ANQGSEA. There are 12 residues in the CDR3. Trimming removed 5 bases from V and 4 bases from J, with 10 bases in between. CDR3 nucleotides: TGCAGCGTTAGAATGGGCCCAGATACGCAGTATTTT. This codes for CSVRMGPDTQYF.

The CDR3 DNA is TGTGCCAGCAGCTGGGACAGGGGAAGGTCCCCGAACACTGAAGCTTTCTTT. Protein sequence: CASSWDRGRSPNTEAFF. V is TRBV11-2 and J is TRBJ1-1, with 10 bases lining up with TRBD1. Germline V lookup: CDR1 SGHAT, CDR2 FQNNGV. V was clipped by 4 bases and J by 1 base; unmatched bases: 9. This CDR3 is built from 17 residues.